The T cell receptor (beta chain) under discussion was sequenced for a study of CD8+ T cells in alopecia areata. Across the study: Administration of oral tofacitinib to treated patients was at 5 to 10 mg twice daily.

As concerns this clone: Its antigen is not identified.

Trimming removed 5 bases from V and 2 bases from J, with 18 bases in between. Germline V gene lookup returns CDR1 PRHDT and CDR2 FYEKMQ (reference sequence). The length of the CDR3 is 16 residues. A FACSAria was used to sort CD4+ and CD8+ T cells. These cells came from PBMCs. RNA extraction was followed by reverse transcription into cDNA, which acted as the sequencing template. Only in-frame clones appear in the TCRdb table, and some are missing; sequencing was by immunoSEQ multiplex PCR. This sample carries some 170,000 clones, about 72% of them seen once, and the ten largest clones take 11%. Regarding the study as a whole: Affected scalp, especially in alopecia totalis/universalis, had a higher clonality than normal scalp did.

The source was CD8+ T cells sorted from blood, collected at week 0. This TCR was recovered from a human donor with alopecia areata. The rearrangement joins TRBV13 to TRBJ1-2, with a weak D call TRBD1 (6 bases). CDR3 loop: CASSQPPGTKNYGYTF. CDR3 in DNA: TGTGCCAGCAGCCAACCCCCCGGGACAAAAAACTATGGCTACACCTTC. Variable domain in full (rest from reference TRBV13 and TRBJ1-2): AAGVIQSPRHLIKEKRETATLKCYPIPRHDTVYWYQQGPGQDPQFLISFYEKMQSDKGSIPDRFSAQQFSDYHSELNMSSLELGDSALYFCASSQPPGTKNYGYTFGSGTRLTVV.